This T cell receptor beta chain was obtained from a study of T cell responses to AZD1222 COVID-19 vaccine. Study results and limitations: Researchers took repertoire samples only after the peak T cell response had come. Seropositive at baseline were only a handful of AZD1222 recipients. After two AZD1222 doses, spike-specific TCR breadth and depth rose versus day 0. Clonal diversity was possibly underestimated; the donors were predominantly white British and more often female.

Of note for this clone: The antigen remains undetermined.

Clones were read by immunoSEQ multiplex PCR, and TCRdb kept only the in-frame ones, dropping some. The sample comprises roughly 140,000 clones, roughly 90% of which are singletons, and about 3.6% rests with the top ten. Germline V gene sequence: CDR1 SGHAT, CDR2 FQNNGV. The CDR3 runs to 16 residues. The V gene end was trimmed by 2 bases and the J gene end by 6 bases; junction bases not matched to a gene: 9. The sample in question was peripheral blood, obtained 28 days after the second AZD1222 dose. This clonotype originated in an adult who received the AZD1222 COVID-19 vaccine. The V and J genes are TRBV11-2 and TRBJ1-5; 8 bases are shared with TRBD1. CDR3 nucleotides: TGTGCCAGCAGCTTAAACGCTGGACAGGGTCGTCAGCCCCAGCATTTT. Its protein is CASSLNAGQGRQPQHF.